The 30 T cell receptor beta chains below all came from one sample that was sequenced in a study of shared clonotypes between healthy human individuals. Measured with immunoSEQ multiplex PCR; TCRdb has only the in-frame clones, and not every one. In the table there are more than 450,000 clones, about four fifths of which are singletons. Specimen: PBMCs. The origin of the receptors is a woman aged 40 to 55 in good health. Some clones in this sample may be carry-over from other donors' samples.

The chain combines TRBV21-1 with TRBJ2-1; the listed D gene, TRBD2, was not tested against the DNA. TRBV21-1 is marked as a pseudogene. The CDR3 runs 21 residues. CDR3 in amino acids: CASSKFLPGLAGPSSYNEQFF. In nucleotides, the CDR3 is TGTGCCAGCAGCAAATTCCTCCCGGGACTAGCGGGCCCCAGCTCCTACAATGAGCAGTTCTTC.

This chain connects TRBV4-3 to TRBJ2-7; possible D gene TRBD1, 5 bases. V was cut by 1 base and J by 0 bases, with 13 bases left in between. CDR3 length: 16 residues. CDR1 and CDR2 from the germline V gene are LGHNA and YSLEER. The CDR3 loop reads CASSQVLGRSSYEQYF. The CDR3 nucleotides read TGCGCCAGCAGCCAAGTTCTGGGGCGTAGCTCCTACGAGCAGTACTTC.

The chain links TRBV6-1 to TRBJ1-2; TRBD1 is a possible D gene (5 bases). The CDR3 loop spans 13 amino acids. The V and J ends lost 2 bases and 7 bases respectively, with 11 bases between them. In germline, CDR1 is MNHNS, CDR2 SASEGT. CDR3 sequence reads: CASSEQQGGGYTF. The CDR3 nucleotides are TGTGCCAGCAGTGAACAGCAGGGAGGTGGCTACACCTTC.

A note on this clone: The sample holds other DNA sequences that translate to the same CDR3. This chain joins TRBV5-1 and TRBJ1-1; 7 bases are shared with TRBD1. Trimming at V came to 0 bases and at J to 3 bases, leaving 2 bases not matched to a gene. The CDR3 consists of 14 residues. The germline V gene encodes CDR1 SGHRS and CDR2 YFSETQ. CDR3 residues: CASSLGQGYTEAFF. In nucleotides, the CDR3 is TGCGCCAGCAGCTTGGGACAGGGCTACACTGAAGCTTTCTTT.

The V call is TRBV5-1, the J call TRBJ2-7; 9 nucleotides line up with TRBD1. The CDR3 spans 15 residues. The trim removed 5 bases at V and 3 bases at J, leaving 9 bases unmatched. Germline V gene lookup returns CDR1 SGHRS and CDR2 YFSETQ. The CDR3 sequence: CASSSGQGTNYEQYF. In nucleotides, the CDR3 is TGCGCCAGCAGTTCAGGACAGGGGACGAACTACGAGCAGTACTTC.

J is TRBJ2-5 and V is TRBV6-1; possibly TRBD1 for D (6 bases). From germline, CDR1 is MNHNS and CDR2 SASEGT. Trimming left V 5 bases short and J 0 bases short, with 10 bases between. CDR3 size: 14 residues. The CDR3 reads CASSHYRDQETQYF. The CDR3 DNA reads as TGTGCCAGCAGTCACTACAGGGACCAAGAGACCCAGTACTTC.

DNA for the CDR3: TGTCCTGGGAGGGTAAGGGGAAAGCGAGAAGACTATGGCTACACCTTC. Amino acid sequence: CPGRVRGKREDYGYTF. V and J are TRBV22-1 and TRBJ1-2; the table's D gene call, TRBD1, was not cross checked with the DNA. TRBV22-1 is labeled a pseudogene. The CDR3 has 16 amino acids.

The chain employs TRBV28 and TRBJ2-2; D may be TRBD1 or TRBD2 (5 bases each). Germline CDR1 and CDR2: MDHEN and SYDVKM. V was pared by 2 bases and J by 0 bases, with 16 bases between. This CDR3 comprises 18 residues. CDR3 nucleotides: TGTGCCAGCAGTTTAGGGGGTTGGGCGGCTGCGAACACCGGGGAGCTGTTTTTT. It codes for CASSLGGWAAANTGELFF.

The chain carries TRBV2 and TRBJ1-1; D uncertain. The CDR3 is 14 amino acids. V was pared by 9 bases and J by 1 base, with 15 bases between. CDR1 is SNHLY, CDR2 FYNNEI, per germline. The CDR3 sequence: CASSAAWGNTEAFF. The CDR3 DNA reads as TGTGCCAGTTCGGCCGCGTGGGGGAACACTGAAGCTTTCTTT.

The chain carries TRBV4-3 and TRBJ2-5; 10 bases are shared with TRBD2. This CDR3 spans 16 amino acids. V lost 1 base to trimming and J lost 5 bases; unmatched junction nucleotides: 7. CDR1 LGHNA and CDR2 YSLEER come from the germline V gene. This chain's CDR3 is CASSQGLAGAGETQYF. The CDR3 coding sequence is TGCGCCAGCAGCCAAGGCCTAGCGGGAGCGGGTGAGACCCAGTACTTC.

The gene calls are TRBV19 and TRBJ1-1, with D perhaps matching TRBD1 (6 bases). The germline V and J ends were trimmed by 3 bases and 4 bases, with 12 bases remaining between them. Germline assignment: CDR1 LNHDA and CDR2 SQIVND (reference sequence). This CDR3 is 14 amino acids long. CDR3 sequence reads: CASSMRGGFTEAFF. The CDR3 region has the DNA TGTGCCAGTAGTATGCGAGGGGGGTTCACTGAAGCTTTCTTT.

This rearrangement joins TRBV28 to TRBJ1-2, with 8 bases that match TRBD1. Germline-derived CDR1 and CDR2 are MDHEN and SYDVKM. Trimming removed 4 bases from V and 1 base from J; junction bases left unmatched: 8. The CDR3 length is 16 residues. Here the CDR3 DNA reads TGTGCCAGCAGTTCCCTATCGACAGGGGATAACTATGGCTACACCTTC. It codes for CASSSLSTGDNYGYTF.

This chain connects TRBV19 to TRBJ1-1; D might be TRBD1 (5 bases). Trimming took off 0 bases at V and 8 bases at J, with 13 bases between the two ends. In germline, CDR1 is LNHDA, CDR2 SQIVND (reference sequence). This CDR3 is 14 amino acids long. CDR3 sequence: CASSIDLVGGEAFF. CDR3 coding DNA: TGTGCCAGTAGTATAGATTTGGTGGGGGGAGAAGCTTTCTTT.

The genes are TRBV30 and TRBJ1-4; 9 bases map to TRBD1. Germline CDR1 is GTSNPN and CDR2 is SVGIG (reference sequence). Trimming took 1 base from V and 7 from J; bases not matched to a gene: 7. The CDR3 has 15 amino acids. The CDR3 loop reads CAWSATGGISEKLFF. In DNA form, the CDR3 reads TGTGCCTGGAGTGCTACAGGGGGCATTAGTGAAAAACTGTTTTTT.

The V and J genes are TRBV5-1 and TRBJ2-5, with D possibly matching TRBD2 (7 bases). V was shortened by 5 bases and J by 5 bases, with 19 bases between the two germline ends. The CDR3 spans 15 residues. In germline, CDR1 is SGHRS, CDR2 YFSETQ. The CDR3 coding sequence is TGCGCCAGCAGATCGGGGAGCAGGGGAGGGGAGACCCAGTACTTC. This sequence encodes CASRSGSRGGETQYF.

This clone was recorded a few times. CDR3 sequence reads: CASSDRVVTGELFF. The DNA of the CDR3 is TGTGCCAGCAGTGACAGGGTGGTCACCGGGGAGCTGTTTTTT. V usage is TRBV25-1 and J usage is TRBJ2-2; possible D gene TRBD1, 5 bases. Germline-derived CDR1 and CDR2 are MGHDK and SYGVNS. This CDR3 contains 14 residues. The V gene lost 3 bases and the J gene lost 4 bases, with 9 bases spanning the gap. Full variable domain (rest looked up from reference TRBV25-1 and TRBJ2-2): EADIYQTPRYLVIGTGKKITLECSQTMGHDKMYWYQQDPGMELHLIHYSYGVNSTEKGDLSSESTVSRIRTEHFPLTLESARPSHTSQYLCASSDRVVTGELFFGEGSRLTVL.

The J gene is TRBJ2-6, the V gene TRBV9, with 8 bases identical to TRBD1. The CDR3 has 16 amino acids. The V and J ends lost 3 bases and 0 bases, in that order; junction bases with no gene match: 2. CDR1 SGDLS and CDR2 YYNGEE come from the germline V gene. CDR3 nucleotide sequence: TGTGCCAGCAGCGGGACAGGGAACTCTGGGGCCAACGTCCTGACTTTC. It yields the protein CASSGTGNSGANVLTF.

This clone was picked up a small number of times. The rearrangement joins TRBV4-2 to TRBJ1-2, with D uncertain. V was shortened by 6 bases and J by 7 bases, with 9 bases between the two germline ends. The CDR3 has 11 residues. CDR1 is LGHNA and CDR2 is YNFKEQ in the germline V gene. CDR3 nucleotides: TGTGCCAGCAGTCACAAAGGTGGCTACACCTTC. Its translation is CASSHKGGYTF.

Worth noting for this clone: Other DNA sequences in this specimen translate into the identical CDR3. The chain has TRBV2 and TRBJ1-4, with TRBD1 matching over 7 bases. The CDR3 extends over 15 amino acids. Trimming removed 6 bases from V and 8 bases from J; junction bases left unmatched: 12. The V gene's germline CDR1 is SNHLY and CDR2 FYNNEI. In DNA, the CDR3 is TGTGCCAGCAGGGGGCCTACAGGGGAGCCCGAAAAACTGTTTTTT. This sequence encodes CASRGPTGEPEKLFF.

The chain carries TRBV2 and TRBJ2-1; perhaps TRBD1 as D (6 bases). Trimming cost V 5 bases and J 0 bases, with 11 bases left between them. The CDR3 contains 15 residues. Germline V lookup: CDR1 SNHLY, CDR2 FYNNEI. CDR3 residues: CASSKTGSSYNEQFF. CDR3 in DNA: TGTGCCAGCAGTAAAACAGGGAGCTCCTACAATGAGCAGTTCTTC.

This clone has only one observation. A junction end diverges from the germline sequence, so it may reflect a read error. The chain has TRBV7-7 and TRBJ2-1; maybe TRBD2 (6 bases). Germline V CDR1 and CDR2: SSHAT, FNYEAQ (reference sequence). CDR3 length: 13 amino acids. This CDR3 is CASSPGTHNEQFF. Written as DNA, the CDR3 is TGTGCTAGCAGCCCCGGGACTCACAATGAGCAGTTCTTC. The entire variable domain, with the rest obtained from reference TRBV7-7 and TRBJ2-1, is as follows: GAGVSQSPRYKVTKRGQDVTLRCDPISSHATLYWYQQALGQGPEFLTYFNYEAQPDKSGLPSDRFSAERPEGSISTLTIQRTEQRDSAMYRCASSPGTHNEQFFGPGTRLTVL.

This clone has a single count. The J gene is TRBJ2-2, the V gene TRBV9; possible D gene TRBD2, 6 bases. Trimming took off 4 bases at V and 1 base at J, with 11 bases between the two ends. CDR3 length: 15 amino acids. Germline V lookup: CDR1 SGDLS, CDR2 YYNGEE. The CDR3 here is CASSPGTRNTGELFF. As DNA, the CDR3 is TGTGCCAGCAGCCCCGGGACTCGGAACACCGGGGAGCTGTTTTTT.

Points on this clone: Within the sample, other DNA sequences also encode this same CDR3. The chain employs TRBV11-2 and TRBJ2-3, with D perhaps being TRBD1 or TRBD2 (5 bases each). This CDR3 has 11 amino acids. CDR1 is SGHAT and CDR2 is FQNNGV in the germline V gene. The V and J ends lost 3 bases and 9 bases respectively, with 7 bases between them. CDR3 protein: CASSFGDTQYF. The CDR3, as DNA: TGTGCCAGCAGCTTTGGGGACACGCAGTATTTT.

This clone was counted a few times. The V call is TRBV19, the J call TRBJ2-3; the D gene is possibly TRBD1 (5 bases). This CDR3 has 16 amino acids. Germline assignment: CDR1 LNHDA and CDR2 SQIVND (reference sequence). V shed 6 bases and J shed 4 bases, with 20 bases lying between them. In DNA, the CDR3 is TGTGCCAGTAGAGGTAGGGGTAGAGGTGATCCAGATACGCAGTATTTT. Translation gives CASRGRGRGDPDTQYF.

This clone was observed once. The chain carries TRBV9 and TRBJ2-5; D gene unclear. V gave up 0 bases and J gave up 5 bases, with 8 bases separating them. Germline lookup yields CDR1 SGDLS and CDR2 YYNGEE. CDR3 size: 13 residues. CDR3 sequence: CASSVDWWETQYF. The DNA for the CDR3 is TGTGCCAGCAGCGTAGATTGGTGGGAGACCCAGTACTTC. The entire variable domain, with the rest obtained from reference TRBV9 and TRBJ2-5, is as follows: DSGVTQTPKHLITATGQRVTLRCSPRSGDLSVYWYQQSLDQGLQFLIQYYNGEERAKGNILERFSAQQFPDLHSELNLSSLELGDSALYFCASSVDWWETQYFGPGTRLLVL.

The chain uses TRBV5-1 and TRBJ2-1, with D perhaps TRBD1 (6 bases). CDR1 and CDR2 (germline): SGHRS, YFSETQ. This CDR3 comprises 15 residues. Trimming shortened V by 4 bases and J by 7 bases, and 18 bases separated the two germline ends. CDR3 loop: CASSLQRVGANEQFF. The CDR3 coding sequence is TGCGCCAGCAGCCTCCAGCGTGTGGGGGCAAATGAGCAGTTCTTC.

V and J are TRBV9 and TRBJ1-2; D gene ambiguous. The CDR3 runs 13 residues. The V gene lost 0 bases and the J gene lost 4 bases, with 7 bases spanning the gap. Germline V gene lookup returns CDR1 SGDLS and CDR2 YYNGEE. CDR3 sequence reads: CASSVGGAYGYTF. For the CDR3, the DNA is TGTGCCAGCAGCGTAGGGGGAGCCTATGGCTACACCTTC.

The CDR3 DNA reads as TGCGCCAGCAGTCAACTCAGGGAGCGCCCTTACATTCAGTACTTC. Its translation: CASSQLRERPYIQYF. The rearrangement links TRBV23-1 to TRBJ2-4; D is possibly TRBD1 or TRBD2 (5 bases each). TRBV23-1 counts as an open reading frame of uncertain function. The length of the CDR3 is 15 residues. The V and J ends lost 2 bases and 8 bases respectively, with 16 bases between them.

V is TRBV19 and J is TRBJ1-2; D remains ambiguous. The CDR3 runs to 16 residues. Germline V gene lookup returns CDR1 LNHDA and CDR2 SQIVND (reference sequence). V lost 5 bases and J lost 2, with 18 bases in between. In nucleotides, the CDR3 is TGTGCCAGTAGTCCTCAGCTCCCGTGGCGAAACTATGGCTACACCTTC. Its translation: CASSPQLPWRNYGYTF. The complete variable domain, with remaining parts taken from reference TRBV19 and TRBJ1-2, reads DGGITQSPKYLFRKEGQNVTLSCEQNLNHDAMYWYRQDPGQGLRLIYYSQIVNDFQKGDIAEGYSVSREKKESFPLTVTSAQKNPTAFYLCASSPQLPWRNYGYTFGSGTRLTVV.

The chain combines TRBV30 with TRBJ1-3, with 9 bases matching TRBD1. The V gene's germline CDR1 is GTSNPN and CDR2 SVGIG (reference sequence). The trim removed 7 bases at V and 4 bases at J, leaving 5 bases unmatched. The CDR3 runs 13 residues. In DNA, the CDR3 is TGTGCCTTGGACAGGGGCTCAGGAAACACCATATATTTT. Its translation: CALDRGSGNTIYF.